A selection of T cell receptor beta chains follows, all from one sample in a study of Ad26.COV2.S vaccination and SARS-CoV-2 variants. The protocol was immunoSEQ multiplex PCR, while the TCRdb copy is restricted to in-frame clones and leaves out a portion. The sample lists 300,000 to 450,000 clones, approximately 81% occurring once. The starting material was peripheral blood, obtained in a trial of Ad26.COV2.S vaccine versus placebo. These receptors came from a person between 18 and 65 years old who received the Ad26.COV2.S COVID-19 vaccine or a placebo. Both conserved end residues are part of each CDR3. Fields, in order: D gene, V gene, CDR3 length, J gene, clone size, CDR3 DNA, CDR3 protein. A D gene is named only where the DNA matches it firmly. The size field is filled for only some rows; it gives once, few, many or a size class.

d_call: .
v_call: TRBV14
cdr3_length: 13
j_call: TRBJ2-7
clone_size: once
cdr3_nt: TGTGCCAGCAATGAGGGGAGGTCCTACGAGCAGTACTTC
cdr3_aa: CASNEGRSYEQYF

d_call: .
v_call: TRBV5-6
cdr3_length: 13
j_call: TRBJ1-1
clone_size: .
cdr3_nt: TGTGCCAGCAGCTTTAGGGACCGACAGGAAGCTTTCTTT
cdr3_aa: CASSFRDRQEAFF

d_call: TRBD1
v_call: TRBV7-2
cdr3_length: 14
j_call: TRBJ1-3
clone_size: .
cdr3_nt: TGTGCCAGCAGACCGACAGGGGTCGGAAACACCATATATTTT
cdr3_aa: CASRPTGVGNTIYF

d_call: TRBD1
v_call: TRBV3-1/TRBV3-2
cdr3_length: 14
j_call: TRBJ1-1
clone_size: .
cdr3_nt: TGTGCCAGCAGCCATTATTTCGACAGGGGGCGAGCTTTCTTT
cdr3_aa: CASSHYFDRGRAFF

d_call: .
v_call: TRBV7-2
cdr3_length: 14
j_call: TRBJ2-1
clone_size: .
cdr3_nt: TGTGCCAGCAGCGGACAGATATCCTACAATGAGCAGTTCTTC
cdr3_aa: CASSGQISYNEQFF

d_call: TRBD2
v_call: TRBV4-3
cdr3_length: 18
j_call: TRBJ2-2
clone_size: many
cdr3_nt: TGCGCCAGCAGCCAAGAGGCAATAGCGGGGGGGCACACCGGGGAGCTGTTTTTT
cdr3_aa: CASSQEAIAGGHTGELFF

d_call: TRBD2
v_call: TRBV2
cdr3_length: 15
j_call: TRBJ2-5
clone_size: few
cdr3_nt: TGTGCCAGCAGTGGACAGGCGGGGGGCCAAGAGACCCAGTACTTC
cdr3_aa: CASSGQAGGQETQYF

d_call: .
v_call: TRBV24-1
cdr3_length: 15
j_call: TRBJ2-7
clone_size: .
cdr3_nt: TGTGCCACCAGTGATTTGCAAGGGGACATCTACGAGCAGTACTTC
cdr3_aa: CATSDLQGDIYEQYF

d_call: .
v_call: TRBV3-1/TRBV3-2
cdr3_length: 13
j_call: TRBJ1-5
clone_size: few
cdr3_nt: TGTGCCAGCAGCTTGGGCAGCTATCAGCCCCAGCATTTT
cdr3_aa: CASSLGSYQPQHF

d_call: TRBD1
v_call: TRBV18
cdr3_length: 15
j_call: TRBJ1-1
clone_size: .
cdr3_nt: TGTGCCAGCTCACGCTCCGGGACAGGGGTGACTGAAGCTTTCTTT
cdr3_aa: CASSRSGTGVTEAFF

d_call: .
v_call: TRBV7-2
cdr3_length: 17
j_call: TRBJ2-2
clone_size: .
cdr3_nt: TGTGCCAGCAGCTCCAGAAACACAGGGTTCCCCACCGGGGAGCTGTTTTTT
cdr3_aa: CASSSRNTGFPTGELFF

d_call: TRBD2
v_call: TRBV7-2
cdr3_length: 13
j_call: TRBJ2-1
clone_size: .
cdr3_nt: TGTGCCAGCAGCTTTTCCACACTAGCGGGGTTGTTCTTC
cdr3_aa: CASSFSTLAGLFF

d_call: TRBD2
v_call: TRBV7-2
cdr3_length: 15
j_call: TRBJ2-1
clone_size: once
cdr3_nt: TGTGCCAGCAGTTGGAGCGGGGGAGCTCCGAATGAGCAGTTCTTC
cdr3_aa: CASSWSGGAPNEQFF

d_call: TRBD2
v_call: TRBV7-9
cdr3_length: 19
j_call: TRBJ2-2
clone_size: .
cdr3_nt: TGTGCCAGCAGCTTGTCGGTGCTAGCGGGAGGGCTGAACACCGGGGAGCTGTTTTTT
cdr3_aa: CASSLSVLAGGLNTGELFF

d_call: TRBD1
v_call: TRBV18
cdr3_length: 13
j_call: TRBJ1-1
clone_size: .
cdr3_nt: TGTGCCAGCTTAGGGGACAGGAACACTGAAGCTTTCTTT
cdr3_aa: CASLGDRNTEAFF

d_call: .
v_call: TRBV5-1
cdr3_length: 13
j_call: TRBJ1-1
clone_size: .
cdr3_nt: TGCGCCAGCAAGGAGGGGATGAGCACTGAAGCTTTCTTT
cdr3_aa: CASKEGMSTEAFF

d_call: .
v_call: TRBV27
cdr3_length: 14
j_call: TRBJ1-1
clone_size: .
cdr3_nt: TGTGCCAGCAGTTTGTTGCTGGGGAGCACTGAAGCTTTCTTT
cdr3_aa: CASSLLLGSTEAFF

d_call: TRBD1
v_call: TRBV5-4
cdr3_length: 14
j_call: TRBJ1-6
clone_size: .
cdr3_nt: TGTGCCAGCAGCCTGACAGGGAATAATTCACCCCTCCACTTT
cdr3_aa: CASSLTGNNSPLHF

d_call: .
v_call: TRBV10-2
cdr3_length: 15
j_call: TRBJ1-4
clone_size: few
cdr3_nt: TGCGCCAGCAGTGATAAGGGAGGGGTAAATGAAAAACTGTTTTTT
cdr3_aa: CASSDKGGVNEKLFF

d_call: .
v_call: TRBV6-1
cdr3_length: 15
j_call: TRBJ2-3
clone_size: .
cdr3_nt: TGTGCCAGCAGTGAAGACGGACTTAACACAGATACGCAGTATTTT
cdr3_aa: CASSEDGLNTDTQYF

d_call: .
v_call: TRBV19
cdr3_length: 14
j_call: TRBJ1-5
clone_size: .
cdr3_nt: TGTGCCAGTAGTATTGAAGATAGCAATCAGCCCCAGCATTTT
cdr3_aa: CASSIEDSNQPQHF

d_call: .
v_call: TRBV5-4
cdr3_length: 15
j_call: TRBJ2-3
clone_size: .
cdr3_nt: TGTGCCAGCTCACCTACGACTACCCGCACAGATACGCAGTATTTT
cdr3_aa: CASSPTTTRTDTQYF

d_call: TRBD2
v_call: TRBV30
cdr3_length: 16
j_call: TRBJ2-1
clone_size: .
cdr3_nt: TGTGCCTTCCAGGGACTAGCGGGGGGGATGTACAATGAGCAGTTCTTC
cdr3_aa: CAFQGLAGGMYNEQFF

d_call: TRBD1
v_call: TRBV11-2
cdr3_length: 14
j_call: TRBJ2-1
clone_size: .
cdr3_nt: TGTGCCAGCAGCTCCATTCAGGGGGATAATGAGCAGTTCTTC
cdr3_aa: CASSSIQGDNEQFF

d_call: .
v_call: TRBV24-1
cdr3_length: 17
j_call: TRBJ2-1
clone_size: .
cdr3_nt: TGTGCCACCAGTGACCCCGGACAGGGAGGGGGGTACAATGAGCAGTTCTTC
cdr3_aa: CATSDPGQGGGYNEQFF

d_call: TRBD1
v_call: TRBV7-2
cdr3_length: 15
j_call: TRBJ2-2
clone_size: .
cdr3_nt: TGTGCCAGCAGCCCCTGGACAGGGCTTACCGGGGAGCTGTTTTTT
cdr3_aa: CASSPWTGLTGELFF

d_call: .
v_call: TRBV29-1
cdr3_length: 14
j_call: TRBJ1-1
clone_size: .
cdr3_nt: TGCAGCGTCACGGACAGAACCCTGAACACTGAAGCTTTCTTT
cdr3_aa: CSVTDRTLNTEAFF

d_call: .
v_call: TRBV25-1
cdr3_length: 12
j_call: TRBJ2-3
clone_size: .
cdr3_nt: TGTGCCAGCAGGGGGAGCTCAGATACGCAGTATTTT
cdr3_aa: CASRGSSDTQYF

d_call: .
v_call: TRBV28
cdr3_length: 11
j_call: TRBJ1-5
clone_size: .
cdr3_nt: TGTGCCAGCGCAACACGGCGGCCCCAGCATTTT
cdr3_aa: CASATRRPQHF

d_call: TRBD2
v_call: TRBV27
cdr3_length: 18
j_call: TRBJ2-2
clone_size: .
cdr3_nt: TGTGCCAGCAGTTTATGGCTAGCGGGGTTCGCGAACACCGGGGAGCTGTTTTTT
cdr3_aa: CASSLWLAGFANTGELFF

d_call: TRBD1
v_call: TRBV11-2
cdr3_length: 15
j_call: TRBJ2-7
clone_size: .
cdr3_nt: TGTGCCAGCAGCTTACCGGGACAGGGCGTCTACGAGCAGTACTTC
cdr3_aa: CASSLPGQGVYEQYF

d_call: .
v_call: TRBV3-1/TRBV3-2
cdr3_length: 15
j_call: TRBJ2-4
clone_size: .
cdr3_nt: TGTGCCAGCAGCCAAGTGCCCATAGCCAAAAACATTCAGTACTTC
cdr3_aa: CASSQVPIAKNIQYF

d_call: .
v_call: TRBV30
cdr3_length: 13
j_call: TRBJ2-3
clone_size: .
cdr3_nt: TGTGCCTGGAGTGAGGGTCCAGGAGATACGCAGTATTTT
cdr3_aa: CAWSEGPGDTQYF

d_call: .
v_call: TRBV5-4
cdr3_length: 12
j_call: TRBJ2-1
clone_size: once
cdr3_nt: TGTGCCAGCAGCCGTCCTGGGAATGAGCAGTTCTTC
cdr3_aa: CASSRPGNEQFF

d_call: TRBD2
v_call: TRBV28
cdr3_length: 16
j_call: TRBJ2-2
clone_size: once
cdr3_nt: TGTGCCAGCAGCCCCTCCGGGGCGGGGGAAAAGGGGGAGCTGTTTTTT
cdr3_aa: CASSPSGAGEKGELFF

d_call: .
v_call: TRBV7-2
cdr3_length: 17
j_call: TRBJ1-6
clone_size: .
cdr3_nt: TGTGCCAGCAGCTTAGCGCCGAGGAGCTCCTATAATTCACCCCTCCACTTT
cdr3_aa: CASSLAPRSSYNSPLHF

d_call: .
v_call: TRBV10-3
cdr3_length: 16
j_call: TRBJ2-5
clone_size: .
cdr3_nt: TGTGCCATCAGTGAAAACCTAGGAACCTACCAAGAGACCCAGTACTTC
cdr3_aa: CAISENLGTYQETQYF

d_call: .
v_call: TRBV21-1
cdr3_length: 19
j_call: TRBJ2-7
clone_size: .
cdr3_nt: TGTGCCAGCAGCAAAGCGCTTTGGACAGGCGGTGGGGGGACCTACGAGCAGTACTTC
cdr3_aa: CASSKALWTGGGGTYEQYF

d_call: TRBD1
v_call: TRBV11-2
cdr3_length: 16
j_call: TRBJ2-2
clone_size: .
cdr3_nt: TGTGCCAGCAGGGGGCGGGGACAGGTGAACACCGGGGAGCTGTTTTTT
cdr3_aa: CASRGRGQVNTGELFF

d_call: .
v_call: TRBV2
cdr3_length: 15
j_call: TRBJ1-1
clone_size: .
cdr3_nt: TGTGCCAGCAGTGAACAAATAGGACGATTATCTGAAGCTTTCTTT
cdr3_aa: CASSEQIGRLSEAFF